What follows describes a single TCR beta chain. What it binds is unknown. Sequencing used cDNA as its template, made by extracting RNA and reverse transcribing it. Only in-frame clones appear in the TCRdb table, and some are missing; sequencing was by immunoSEQ multiplex PCR. The sample yields some 180,000 clones, about 61% seen once. The germline V gene encodes CDR1 SGHTA and CDR2 FQGNSA. Trimming took off 7 bases at V and 7 bases at J, with 10 bases between the two ends. CDR3 length: 12 residues. The sample belongs to a study of CD8+ T cells in alopecia areata. Study-wide results and caveats: Affected scalp, especially in alopecia totalis/universalis, had a higher clonality than normal scalp did.

The sample comprised CD8+ T cells sorted from blood. The rearrangement links TRBV7-2 to TRBJ2-2; D unclear. The TCR comes from a human donor in good health. The CDR3 sequence: CASIPEIGELFF. CDR3 bases: TGTGCCAGCATCCCCGAAATCGGGGAGCTGTTTTTT.